The next 17 T cell receptor beta chains were all read from a single sample in a study of blood T cell repertoires in COVID-19. Libraries were prepared by immunoSEQ multiplex PCR; TCRdb keeps only in-frame clonotypes and omits some of them. The sample lists about 150,000 clones; 80% were seen once. Material for sequencing was peripheral blood. The receptors were gathered from a woman between 45 and 65 years old with acute or convalescent COVID-19.

This clone is a singleton in its sample. This CDR3 reads CASSGEGDTQYF. The CDR3 DNA follows: TGTGCCAGCAGTGGAGAGGGAGATACGCAGTATTTT. The chain employs TRBV2 and TRBJ2-3; D is possibly TRBD2 (5 bases). V shed 4 bases and J shed 5 bases, with 7 bases lying between them. The CDR3 runs 12 residues. Germline assignment: CDR1 SNHLY and CDR2 FYNNEI.

The rearrangement links TRBV7-8 to TRBJ2-2; D ambiguous. V was shortened by 5 bases and J by 7 bases, with 8 bases between the two germline ends. CDR1 and CDR2 (germline): SGHVS, FQNEAQ. CDR3 length: 12 residues. CDR3 region: CASSQSFGELFF. CDR3 nucleotides: TGTGCCAGCAGCCAAAGCTTCGGGGAGCTGTTTTTT. Full variable domain (outside the CDR3, taken from reference TRBV7-8 and TRBJ2-2): GAGVSQSPRYKVAKRGQDVALRCDPISGHVSLFWYQQALGQGPEFLTYFQNEAQLDKSGLPSDRFFAERPEGSVSTLKIQRTQQEDSAVYLCASSQSFGELFFGEGSRLTVL.

This clone turned up a few times. The chain links TRBV5-5 to TRBJ1-1; 12 bases map to TRBD1. The CDR3 runs 17 residues. In germline, CDR1 is SGHKS, CDR2 YYEKEE (reference sequence). V dropped 1 base and J dropped 5; count of bases not matched to a gene: 9. The CDR3 is CASSLSSGTGGATEAFF. CDR3 bases: TGTGCCAGCAGCTTGAGCTCCGGGACAGGGGGCGCGACTGAAGCTTTCTTT.

This clone was seen a few times. V usage is TRBV2 and J usage is TRBJ2-7; 11 positions match TRBD1. Germline V gene data show CDR1 as SNHLY and CDR2 as FYNNEI. CDR3 length: 13 amino acids. Germline trimming cut 7 bases from V and 4 bases from J; bases unmatched to any gene: 3. CDR3 sequence: CASKGQGDYEQYF. As DNA, the CDR3 is TGTGCCAGCAAGGGACAGGGGGATTACGAGCAGTACTTC.

The rearrangement joins TRBV6-6 to TRBJ1-4, with 8 nucleotides matching TRBD1. The CDR3 is made up of 14 amino acids. The trim removed 6 bases at V and 3 bases at J, leaving 3 bases unmatched. CDR1 and CDR2 from the germline V gene are MNHNY and SVGAGI (reference sequence). The CDR3 DNA sequence: TGTGCCAGCAGCACGGACAGGGCTAATGAAAAACTGTTTTTT. Translating gives CASSTDRANEKLFF.

A single count supports this clone. CDR3 residues: CASSPRTDSGNTIYF. The CDR3 DNA sequence: TGTGCCAGCAGCCCCCGGACAGACTCTGGAAACACCATATATTTT. This rearrangement joins TRBV7-8 to TRBJ1-3; maybe TRBD1 (6 bases). The CDR3 length is 15 residues. CDR1 is SGHVS, CDR2 FQNEAQ, per germline. With 5 bases removed from V and 0 bases from J, the gap between germline ends came to 11 bases.

The CDR3 here is CASSQTQQNGYTF. For the CDR3, the DNA is TGTGCCAGCTCACAAACACAACAGAATGGCTACACCTTC. The chain joins TRBV18 to TRBJ1-2; no clear D gene. The germline gives CDR1 KGHSH, CDR2 LQKENI. This CDR3 contains 13 residues. V lost 4 bases and J 6 bases, leaving 12 bases between the germline ends.

The CDR3 DNA reads as TGTGCCAGCAGAACGACAGGGTTCCAAGAGACCCAGTACTTC. Amino acids: CASRTTGFQETQYF. The rearrangement joins TRBV2 to TRBJ2-5, with 7 bases matching TRBD1. CDR1 is SNHLY and CDR2 is FYNNEI in the germline V gene. V gave up 6 bases and J gave up 1 base; unmatched junction bases: 5. This CDR3 is 14 amino acids long.

This chain uses TRBV7-3 with TRBJ2-5; TRBD1 agrees at 12 bases. CDR3 length: 15 residues. Trimming cost V 2 bases and J 6 bases; bases outside gene matches: 4. Germline CDR1 reads SGHTA; CDR2 reads FQGTGA. CDR3 sequence (DNA): TGTGCCAGCAGCTTATCGGGGACAGGGGGCAAGACCCAGTACTTC. This gives the protein CASSLSGTGGKTQYF.

This rearrangement joins TRBV11-3 to TRBJ2-7; maybe TRBD2 (6 bases). This CDR3 is 15 amino acids long. V gave up 1 base and J gave up 3 bases, with 13 bases separating them. Germline CDR1 is SGHNT and CDR2 is YENEEA. CDR3 DNA: TGTGCCAGCAGCTTAGGAGGAGGGGCCCACTACGAGCAGTACTTC. This gives the protein CASSLGGGAHYEQYF. Based on the CDR3 plus reference TRBV11-3 and TRBJ2-7, the full variable domain is EAGVVQSPRYKIIEKKQPVAFWCNPISGHNTLYWYLQNLGQGPELLIRYENEEAVDDSQLPKDRFSAERLKGVDSTLKIQPAELGDSAVYLCASSLGGGAHYEQYFGPGTRLTVT.

This sequence joins TRBV6-5 and TRBJ1-5; D perhaps matches TRBD1 (5 bases). In germline, CDR1 is MNHEY, CDR2 SVGAGI. V gave up 5 bases and J gave up 9 bases, with 14 bases separating them. The CDR3 sequence is 13 residues long. The CDR3 DNA follows: TGTGCCAGCAGTCGGGGGGATGTTCGGCCCCAGCATTTT. It yields the protein CASSRGDVRPQHF.

J is TRBJ1-2 and V is TRBV11-2; D might be TRBD1 (6 bases). Trimming removed 3 bases from V and 6 bases from J, with 14 bases in between. The CDR3 is made up of 14 amino acids. Germline V CDR1 and CDR2: SGHAT, FQNNGV. The CDR3 reads CASSFAQGRDGYTF. For the CDR3, the DNA is TGTGCCAGCAGCTTCGCCCAGGGGAGAGATGGCTACACCTTC.

The chain employs TRBV4-3 and TRBJ2-7, with D tentatively TRBD1 (5 bases). The CDR3 is made up of 15 amino acids. Trimming removed 0 bases from V and 3 bases from J, with 12 bases in between. From germline, CDR1 is LGHNA and CDR2 YSLEER. The DNA for the CDR3 is TGCGCCAGCAGCCAAGAAGTGTACAGGTTCTACGAGCAGTACTTC. Its protein product is CASSQEVYRFYEQYF.

This chain links TRBV6-5 with TRBJ1-6, with 7 bases that match TRBD1. Germline assignment: CDR1 MNHEY and CDR2 SVGAGI. The CDR3 loop spans 14 amino acids. After removal of 7 bases from V and 6 bases from J, the junction contained 6 bases not matched to a gene. In nucleotides, the CDR3 is TGTGCCAGCAAAGGGGGCCACCCTAATTCACCCCTCCACTTT. Protein sequence: CASKGGHPNSPLHF.

The rearrangement links TRBV18 to TRBJ1-6; a possible D gene is TRBD1 (6 bases). V lost 2 bases, J lost 9 bases, and 14 bases lay in between. The CDR3 has 15 amino acids. The V gene's germline CDR1 is KGHSH and CDR2 LQKENI. The DNA of the CDR3 is TGTGCCAGCTCACCAAGTCAGGGGTCGGTTTCACCCCTCCACTTT. The encoded protein is CASSPSQGSVSPLHF. Full variable domain (rest looked up from reference TRBV18 and TRBJ1-6): NAGVMQNPRHLVRRRGQEARLRCSPMKGHSHVYWYRQLPEEGLKFMVYLQKENIIDESGMPKERFSAEFPKEGPSILRIQQVVRGDSAAYFCASSPSQGSVSPLHFGNGTRLTVT.

The chain is built from TRBV19 and TRBJ1-2; D is possibly TRBD1 (5 bases). This CDR3 spans 15 amino acids. CDR1 is LNHDA and CDR2 is SQIVND in the germline V gene (reference sequence). V lost 2 bases to trimming and J lost 8 bases, with 18 bases between them. This chain's CDR3 is CASSISQQAASGYTF. The CDR3 DNA sequence: TGTGCCAGTAGTATATCACAACAGGCGGCCTCCGGCTACACCTTC.

The count of this clone is one. The rearrangement uses TRBV19 and TRBJ1-1; D remains ambiguous. This CDR3 comprises 17 residues. V was cut by 2 bases and J by 0 bases, with 16 bases left in between. Germline V gene lookup returns CDR1 LNHDA and CDR2 SQIVND (reference sequence). The CDR3 is CASSITDSYFMNTEAFF. CDR3 coding DNA: TGTGCCAGTAGTATAACGGACTCCTACTTTATGAACACTGAAGCTTTCTTT.